The 27 T cell receptor beta chains reported below all come from one sample, sequenced in a study of blood T cell repertoires in COVID-19. Sequenced by immunoSEQ multiplex PCR; TCRdb stores in-frame clones only, minus some. The repertoire has about 58,000 clones, 85% to 90% of them found once; the top ten carry 4% to 5.5%. The sequencing sample was made of peripheral blood. The receptors stem from a man aged 35 to 55 with active COVID-19.

CDR3 DNA: TGCAGCGTTCTGCCTAGCGGGGCTATGGCAGATACGCAGTATTTT. It specifies CSVLPSGAMADTQYF. The J gene is TRBJ2-3, the V gene TRBV29-1, with 9 bases identical to TRBD2. With 5 bases clipped from V and 4 bases from J, the junction kept 10 bases outside the gene matches. The germline CDR1 and CDR2 sequences are SQVTM and ANQGSEA. CDR3 size: 15 residues.

V is TRBV4-1 and J is TRBJ1-2; 11 positions agree with TRBD1. V gave up 0 bases and J gave up 1 base; unmatched junction bases: 4. Germline V gene lookup returns CDR1 MGHRA and CDR2 YSYEKL. The CDR3 spans 17 residues. The CDR3 reads CASSQDRTGGFNYGYTF. As DNA, the CDR3 is TGCGCCAGCAGCCAAGATCGGACAGGGGGCTTTAACTATGGCTACACCTTC.

The chain carries TRBV7-8 and TRBJ2-5; TRBD1 matches 7 bases. Germline V lookup: CDR1 SGHVS, CDR2 FQNEAQ. There are 14 residues in the CDR3. J lost 2 bases, V lost 5 bases, and 5 bases had no gene match. The CDR3 DNA is TGTGCCAGCAGCCAGGGACAGATACAAGAGACCCAGTACTTC. Translation gives CASSQGQIQETQYF.

The rearrangement joins TRBV14 to TRBJ1-6; 8 positions match TRBD1. The CDR3 is 15 amino acids. V shed 3 bases and J 18 bases; nucleotides not matched to a gene: 16. Germline V gene data show CDR1 as SGHDN and CDR2 as FVKESK. CDR3 amino acids: CASSHPNSGGPISHF. The CDR3 bases are TGTGCCAGCAGCCACCCAAATTCAGGGGGCCCTATATCCCACTTT. The variable domain in full, with the rest retrieved from reference TRBV14 and TRBJ1-6, is EAGVTQFPSHSVIEKGQTVTLRCDPISGHDNLYWYRRVMGKEIKFLLHFVKESKQDESGMPNNRFLAERTGGTYSTLKVQPAELEDSGVYFCASSHPNSGGPISHFGNGTRLTVT.

This clone was seen a single time. J is TRBJ1-1 and V is TRBV19; 7 nucleotides match TRBD1. The CDR3 covers 13 residues. With V trimmed by 4 bases and J by 3 bases, 2 bases remained unmatched. Looked up from germline, CDR1 is LNHDA and CDR2 is SQIVND (reference sequence). The CDR3 DNA sequence: TGTGCCAGTAGTAGTAGGGGGCACACTGAAGCTTTCTTT. It is translated as CASSSRGHTEAFF.

The chain employs TRBV6-5 and TRBJ2-1; TRBD2 aligns across 8 bases. Trimming removed 0 bases from V and 10 bases from J; junction bases left unmatched: 2. Germline lookup yields CDR1 MNHEY and CDR2 SVGAGI. This CDR3 region has 13 residues. The CDR3 sequence is CASSYSASGEQFF. The CDR3 DNA is TGTGCCAGCAGTTACTCGGCTAGCGGGGAGCAGTTCTTC.

This clone has at least ten counts. This sequence joins TRBV6-2 or TRBV6-3 and TRBJ2-7, with 12 bases identical to TRBD2. Looked up from germline, CDR1 is MNHEY and CDR2 is SVGEGT. The CDR3 length is 16 residues. Trimming cost V 6 bases and J 2 bases; bases outside gene matches: 8. The CDR3 reads CASSSATSGGPYEQYF. CDR3 DNA: TGTGCCAGCAGCTCCGCGACTAGCGGGGGTCCCTACGAGCAGTACTTC.

In its sample, this clone was seen a few times. The J gene is TRBJ1-6, the V gene TRBV7-8, with no clear D. The CDR3 runs to 17 residues. V lost 3 bases to trimming and J lost 9 bases, with 21 bases between them. Looked up from germline, CDR1 is SGHVS and CDR2 is FQNEAQ. The CDR3 nucleotides read TGTGCCAGCAGCTTTGCGGGCGGAACGGGTGTCGGTTCACCCCTCCACTTT. It translates to CASSFAGGTGVGSPLHF.

V gene TRBV11-2 combines with J gene TRBJ2-7, with TRBD2 identical over 10 bases. This CDR3 comprises 14 residues. Germline V gene data show CDR1 as SGHAT and CDR2 as FQNNGV. The V gene end was trimmed by 3 bases and the J gene end by 5 bases; junction bases not matched to a gene: 4. The CDR3: CASSFLAGADEQYF. CDR3 nucleotide sequence: TGTGCCAGCAGCTTCCTAGCGGGAGCCGACGAGCAGTACTTC.

V is TRBV7-9 and J is TRBJ1-1, with a tentative D call TRBD1 (5 bases). Trimming shortened V by 5 bases and J by 6 bases, and 13 bases separated the two germline ends. Germline lookup yields CDR1 SEHNR and CDR2 FQNEAQ (reference sequence). This CDR3 spans 13 amino acids. CDR3 in DNA: TGTGCCAGCAGCCTTACTGGGGGGTCTGAAGCTTTCTTT. Translated: CASSLTGGSEAFF. Full variable domain (missing parts from reference TRBV7-9 and TRBJ1-1): DTGVSQNPRHKITKRGQNVTFRCDPISEHNRLYWYRQTLGQGPEFLTYFQNEAQLEKSRLLSDRFSAERPKGSFSTLEIQRTEQGDSAMYLCASSLTGGSEAFFGQGTRLTVV.

The rearrangement joins TRBV27 to TRBJ2-3; 7 bases match TRBD2. The ends lost 6 bases at V and 4 bases at J; junction bases unmatched: 10. The germline V gene encodes CDR1 MNHEY and CDR2 SMNVEV (reference sequence). The CDR3 consists of 15 residues. CDR3 nucleotide sequence: TGTGCCAGCAGGCGGGAGCAACCGATTTCAGATACGCAGTATTTT. Translation: CASRREQPISDTQYF.

V and J are TRBV28 and TRBJ1-2; D gene unclear. Trimming took off 3 bases at V and 4 bases at J, with 9 bases between the two ends. Germline values: CDR1 MDHEN, CDR2 SYDVKM. The CDR3 is 13 residues long. CDR3 loop: CASSFREGYGYTF. In nucleotides, the CDR3 is TGTGCCAGCAGTTTTCGTGAGGGCTATGGCTACACCTTC.

The chain combines TRBV11-1 with TRBJ2-3, with 11 bases fitting TRBD2. The CDR3 is made up of 14 amino acids. V dropped 3 bases and J dropped 6; count of bases not matched to a gene: 2. Germline loops: CDR1 SGHAT, CDR2 FQDESV (reference sequence). CDR3 residues: CASSFLAGGDTQYF. The CDR3 bases are TGTGCCAGCAGCTTCTTAGCGGGAGGGGATACGCAGTATTTT. The whole variable domain, remainder taken from reference TRBV11-1 and TRBJ2-3, is EAEVAQSPRYKITEKSQAVAFWCDPISGHATLYWYRQILGQGPELLVQFQDESVVDDSQLPKDRFSAERLKGVDSTLKIQPAELGDSAMYLCASSFLAGGDTQYFGPGTRLTVL.

There are a few counts of this clone. The rearrangement links TRBV27 to TRBJ2-7; D is possibly TRBD1 (6 bases). The germline gives CDR1 MNHEY, CDR2 SMNVEV (reference sequence). The CDR3 contains 17 residues. Trimming cost V 4 bases and J 6 bases, with 25 bases left between them. The CDR3 loop is CASSSTSGVDIPIEQYF. As DNA, the CDR3 is TGTGCCAGCAGTTCGACCTCAGGGGTTGATATCCCTATCGAGCAGTACTTC.

This clone came up a few times. This rearrangement joins TRBV2 to TRBJ1-5, with 7 bases lining up with TRBD1. In germline, CDR1 is SNHLY, CDR2 FYNNEI. The V gene end was trimmed by 9 bases and the J gene end by 4 bases; junction bases not matched to a gene: 6. The CDR3 extends over 13 amino acids. In nucleotides, the CDR3 is TGTGCCAGTGCCGGACAGGCTAATCAGCCCCAGCATTTT. It translates to CASAGQANQPQHF.

As regards this clone: One end of the junction does not line up with germline, which may come from a read error. This sequence joins TRBV4-1 and TRBJ2-3; 7 nucleotides agree with TRBD2. The CDR3 extends over 17 amino acids. Germline CDR1 is MGHRA and CDR2 is YSYEKL. This CDR3 reads CASSHNKAGGSRDTQYF. The CDR3 DNA reads as TGCGCCAGCAGCCACAACAAGGCTGGCGGGAGCAGAGATACGCAGTATTTT.

The chain is built from TRBV6-6 and TRBJ1-1; maybe TRBD1 (5 bases). The germline CDR1 and CDR2 sequences are MNHNY and SVGAGI (reference sequence). The CDR3 extends over 14 amino acids. Between the trimmed V and J ends, which lost 10 bases and 0 bases, there was a span of 15 bases. CDR3 residues: CATLKGALNTEAFF. CDR3 nucleotides: TGTGCCACCCTTAAAGGGGCCTTGAACACTGAAGCTTTCTTT.

V gene TRBV6-5 combines with J gene TRBJ2-1, with D possibly being TRBD1 (6 bases). Germline V CDR1 and CDR2: MNHEY, SVGAGI. CDR3 length equals 13 residues. V lost 7 bases and J 5 bases, leaving 12 bases between the germline ends. For the CDR3, the DNA is TGTGCCAGCAACCCAACAGGGAACAATGAGCAGTTCTTC. Translated, it gives CASNPTGNNEQFF.

V gene TRBV6-4 combines with J gene TRBJ1-2, with a weak D call TRBD1 (5 bases). Germline values: CDR1 MRHNA, CDR2 SNTAGT. CDR3 length: 16 residues. V lost 8 bases, J lost 4 bases, and 23 bases lay in between. The CDR3 spells CASRLTSGGASYGYTF. The CDR3 region has the DNA TGTGCCAGCCGCCTTACATCCGGCGGGGCCAGCTATGGCTACACCTTC.

The chain combines TRBV29-1 with TRBJ2-3; D ambiguous. This CDR3 has 12 amino acids. V dropped 7 bases and J dropped 5 bases, with 13 bases sitting between them. The germline CDR1 and CDR2 sequences are SQVTM and ANQGSEA. The CDR3 region has the DNA TGCAGCGCTCGTCCAGGAATAGATACGCAGTATTTT. Translated, it gives CSARPGIDTQYF.

This chain uses TRBV24-1 with TRBJ2-1; TRBD2 agrees at 8 bases. Germline trimming cut 3 bases from V and 0 bases from J; bases unmatched to any gene: 6. The germline V gene has CDR1 KGHDR and CDR2 SFDVKD. This CDR3 region has 17 residues. CDR3 bases: TGTGCCACCAGTGATCCCCTAAGCGGGAGCTCCTACAATGAGCAGTTCTTC. Its translation is CATSDPLSGSSYNEQFF.

The rearrangement uses TRBV27 and TRBJ2-3; TRBD1 matches 7 bases. The junction had 5 bases not matched to a gene; V was cut back by 9 bases and J by 2 bases. Germline CDR1 is MNHEY and CDR2 is SMNVEV (reference sequence). CDR3 length: 13 amino acids. CDR3 DNA: TGTGCCAGTATCGACAGGGTCACAGATACGCAGTATTTT. Encoded protein: CASIDRVTDTQYF.

The DNA for the CDR3 is TGTGCCACCCACAAACGGAGGGAGGGGTACACTGAAGCTTTCTTT. Its translation: CATHKRREGYTEAFF. The chain uses TRBV27 and TRBJ1-1, with a possible D match to TRBD1 (5 bases). V was trimmed by 10 bases and J by 3 bases, leaving 21 bases between them. Germline loops: CDR1 MNHEY, CDR2 SMNVEV (reference sequence). The CDR3 is 15 residues long.

V usage is TRBV3-1 (or the pseudogene TRBV3-2) and J usage is TRBJ1-2, with a possible D match to TRBD1 (6 bases). V gave up 6 bases and J gave up 0 bases, with 11 bases separating them. CDR1 is LGHDT, CDR2 YNNKEL, per germline (reference sequence). This CDR3 region has 14 residues. The CDR3 reads CASRGGAANYGYTF. The DNA of the CDR3 is TGTGCCAGCAGGGGGGGGGCTGCTAACTATGGCTACACCTTC.

This chain connects TRBV6-2 or TRBV6-3 to TRBJ2-6; D gene unclear. V lost 0 bases and J 0 bases, leaving 9 bases between the germline ends. The CDR3 totals 17 residues. Germline values: CDR1 MNHEY, CDR2 SVGEGT. The CDR3, as DNA: TGTGCCAGCAGTTACTCGGGCAGCAGCTCTGGGGCCAACGTCCTGACTTTC. This sequence encodes CASSYSGSSSGANVLTF.

The J gene is TRBJ2-1, the V gene TRBV7-3; 7 nucleotides agree with TRBD1. CDR1 is SGHTA and CDR2 is FQGTGA in the germline V gene. The CDR3 loop spans 14 amino acids. V was pared by 4 bases and J by 5 bases, with 5 bases of the junction left unmatched. CDR3 sequence (DNA): TGTGCCAGCAGCTCCCGGACAGGCAACAATGAGCAGTTCTTC. This gives the protein CASSSRTGNNEQFF.

The J gene is TRBJ1-6, the V gene TRBV6-1; 9 positions agree with TRBD1. This CDR3 contains 16 residues. Germline CDR1 is MNHNS and CDR2 is SASEGT. The J segment lost 7 bases and the V segment lost 2 bases, leaving 6 bases of the junction unmatched. CDR3 nucleotide sequence: TGTGCCAGCAGTGAAAACGTCGGGACAGGGAATTCACCCCTCCACTTT. Protein: CASSENVGTGNSPLHF.